Listed below are T cell receptor beta chains from one sample, sequenced in a study of T-cell memory formation after mild COVID-19. From the 5' RACE reads, TCRdb called clonotypes with MiXCR, one entry per CDR3 protein. The data contain 55,000 to 75,000 distinct CDR3 sequences, approximately 30% of them singletons. The material sequenced was PBMCs or a T cell subset sorted from them (not recorded which). Source of these receptors: a man younger than 35 who had mild COVID-19 (a few samples of this study predate the infection). Cell type and time point are not known. Each CDR3 is given with its conserved first and last residue. Size is stated for part of the rows, as once, few or many counts, or as a class when the clone is expanded.

v_gene: TRBV4-1; len: 13; abundance: .; CDR3aa: CASSQASNTEAFF
v_gene: TRBV19; len: 13; abundance: .; CDR3aa: CASSTRGQGELFF
v_gene: TRBV4-2; len: 15; abundance: .; CDR3aa: CSSSQELYPTDTQYF
v_gene: TRBV5-5; len: 17; abundance: .; CDR3aa: CASSLQAGAVSTDTQYF
v_gene: TRBV7-9; len: 11; abundance: .; CDR3aa: CASSLDRSYTF
v_gene: TRBV7-6; len: 17; abundance: .; CDR3aa: CASSLVGGQGANQPQHF
v_gene: TRBV4-3; len: 15; abundance: few; CDR3aa: CASSQVGTGRHEQFF
v_gene: TRBV12-3/TRBV12-4; len: 17; abundance: .; CDR3aa: CASSFFLSGVSTDTQYF
v_gene: TRBV2; len: 14; abundance: .; CDR3aa: CASSDDGMNTEAFF
v_gene: TRBV6-5; len: 15; abundance: few; CDR3aa: CASSYSTGFTDTQYF
v_gene: TRBV5-1; len: 15; abundance: .; CDR3aa: CASSYLGQGAREQYF
v_gene: TRBV11-2; len: 15; abundance: .; CDR3aa: CASSLAPGGQETQYF
v_gene: TRBV12-3/TRBV12-4; len: 17; abundance: .; CDR3aa: CASTQSRQGVAKNIQYF
v_gene: TRBV3-1; len: 15; abundance: .; CDR3aa: CASSQARIGGYGYTF
v_gene: TRBV3-1; len: 15; abundance: many; CDR3aa: CASSPSGGATDTQYF
v_gene: TRBV7-9; len: 12; abundance: .; CDR3aa: CASSLDEDSIVF
v_gene: TRBV2; len: 14; abundance: few; CDR3aa: CASSEAPGNTEAFF
v_gene: TRBV18; len: 12; abundance: .; CDR3aa: CASSPPHRELFF
v_gene: TRBV10-3; len: 18; abundance: many; CDR3aa: CAISDPTATLIPNSALHF
v_gene: TRBV11-2; len: 12; abundance: many; CDR3aa: CASSLNTGELFF
v_gene: TRBV7-9; len: 15; abundance: .; CDR3aa: CASSRRQENNEKLFF
v_gene: TRBV6-5; len: 15; abundance: few; CDR3aa: CASSWARGLETEAFF
v_gene: TRBV7-6; len: 13; abundance: .; CDR3aa: CASSQGFGTEAFF
v_gene: TRBV4-3; len: 15; abundance: .; CDR3aa: CASSPTGAYNSPLHF
v_gene: TRBV5-8; len: 16; abundance: .; CDR3aa: CASSWGAGTGRAEQYF
v_gene: TRBV6-2/TRBV6-3; len: 12; abundance: .; CDR3aa: CASNLGIYEQYF
v_gene: TRBV11-2; len: 17; abundance: .; CDR3aa: CASSLVPGTGGVDIQYF
v_gene: TRBV27; len: 14; abundance: .; CDR3aa: CASSYRGGNQPQHF
v_gene: TRBV7-9; len: 15; abundance: many; CDR3aa: CASSFLSLASETQYF
v_gene: TRBV7-3; len: 13; abundance: few; CDR3aa: CASKGGNTGELFF
v_gene: TRBV5-5; len: 16; abundance: .; CDR3aa: CASSYTSGGPYNEQFF
v_gene: TRBV3-1; len: 16; abundance: few; CDR3aa: CASSQEAGVAKNIQYF
v_gene: TRBV4-3; len: 15; abundance: .; CDR3aa: CASSQDTTVWNEQYF
v_gene: TRBV7-6; len: 13; abundance: .; CDR3aa: CASRELGNTEAFF
v_gene: TRBV7-9; len: 16; abundance: .; CDR3aa: CASSLLMTDKTPGYTF
v_gene: TRBV12-3/TRBV12-4; len: 13; abundance: .; CDR3aa: CASSFATTDTQYF
v_gene: TRBV11-2; len: 12; abundance: .; CDR3aa: CASSLEGRTIYF
v_gene: TRBV10-3; len: 13; abundance: few; CDR3aa: CAISRTGQETQYF
v_gene: TRBV6-5; len: 13; abundance: .; CDR3aa: CASSYGGSQPQHF
v_gene: TRBV4-1; len: 15; abundance: many; CDR3aa: CASLNPGSGNEKLFF
v_gene: TRBV9; len: 13; abundance: .; CDR3aa: CASSTGQGRQSFF
v_gene: TRBV28; len: 16; abundance: many; CDR3aa: CASSVNSPSGGNEQFF
v_gene: TRBV20-1; len: 13; abundance: many; CDR3aa: CSASLPDPETQYF
v_gene: TRBV6-5; len: 13; abundance: once; CDR3aa: CASRKGQGPPLHF
v_gene: TRBV15; len: 17; abundance: few; CDR3aa: CATSRDLAGPNTGELFF
v_gene: TRBV7-9; len: 13; abundance: few; CDR3aa: CASSLGGPNEQFF